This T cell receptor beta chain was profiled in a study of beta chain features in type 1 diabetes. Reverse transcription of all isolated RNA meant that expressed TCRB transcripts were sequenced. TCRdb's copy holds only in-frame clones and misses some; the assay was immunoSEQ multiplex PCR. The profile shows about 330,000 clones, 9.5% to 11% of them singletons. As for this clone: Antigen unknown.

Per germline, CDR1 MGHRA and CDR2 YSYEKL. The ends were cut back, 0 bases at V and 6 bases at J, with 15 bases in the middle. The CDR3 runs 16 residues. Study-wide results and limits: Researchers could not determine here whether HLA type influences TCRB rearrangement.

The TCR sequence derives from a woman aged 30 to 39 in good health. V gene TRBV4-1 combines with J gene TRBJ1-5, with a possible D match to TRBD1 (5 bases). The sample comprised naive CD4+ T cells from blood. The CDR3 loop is CASSQEATQDGQPQHF. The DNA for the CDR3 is TGCGCCAGCAGCCAAGAGGCAACACAGGACGGTCAGCCCCAGCATTTT.